This TCR beta chain was sequenced for a study of shared clonotypes between healthy human individuals. With V trimmed by 6 bases and J by 4 bases, 8 bases remained unmatched. Germline V CDR1 and CDR2: MNHNS, SASEGT. This CDR3 has 15 residues. Comment on this clone: Antigen unknown.

TCRdb's copy holds only in-frame clones and misses some; the assay was immunoSEQ multiplex PCR. This table holds about 680,000 clones, more than 70% found once. Study-wide findings and caveats: Genetic and exposure-history diversity was limited by the few donors.

This receptor was identified in a woman aged 25-40 years in good health. The rearrangement uses TRBV6-1 and TRBJ1-3; 8 bases line up with TRBD1. Sequencing was done on a sample of memory CD4+ T cells sorted from blood. The subset: CD45RA-negative fraction. The CDR3 region is CASREDRVKGNTIYF. The CDR3, as DNA: TGTGCCAGCAGAGAGGACAGGGTCAAAGGAAACACCATATATTTT.